The entry below gives a single TCR beta chain sequence along with its context. This sample is part of a study of shared clonotypes between healthy human individuals. The CDR3 covers 16 residues. The germline CDR1 and CDR2 sequences are SGHAT and FQNNGV. The V and J ends lost 6 bases and 1 base respectively, with 18 bases between them. TCRdb keeps only in-frame clones here, not all; method: immunoSEQ multiplex PCR. The table lists approximately 640,000 clones, 55% to 75% of them singletons. The rearrangement joins TRBV11-2 to TRBJ2-5; perhaps D is TRBD1 or TRBD2 (5 bases each). The receptor was isolated from a woman aged 25-40 years in good health. The sequenced sample consisted of memory CD4+ T cells sorted from blood. Subset noted: CD45RA-negative fraction. CDR3 sequence: CASRHPGTRLQETQYF. The CDR3 nucleotides are TGTGCCAGCAGACACCCCGGGACGAGACTCCAAGAGACCCAGTACTTC.